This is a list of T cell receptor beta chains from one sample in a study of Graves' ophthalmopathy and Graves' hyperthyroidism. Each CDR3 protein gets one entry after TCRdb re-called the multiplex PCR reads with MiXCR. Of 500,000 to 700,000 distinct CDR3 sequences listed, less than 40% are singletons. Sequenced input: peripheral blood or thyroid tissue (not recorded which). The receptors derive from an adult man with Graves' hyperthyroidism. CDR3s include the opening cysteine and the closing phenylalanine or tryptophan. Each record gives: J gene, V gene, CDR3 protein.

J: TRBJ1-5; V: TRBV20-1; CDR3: CSAAGTGDNQPQHF
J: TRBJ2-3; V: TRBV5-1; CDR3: CASSGRTRGDTQYF
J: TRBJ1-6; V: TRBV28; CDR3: CASSLIEYNSPLHF
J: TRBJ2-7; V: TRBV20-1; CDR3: CSAGTSGRFYEQYF
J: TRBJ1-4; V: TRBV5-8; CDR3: CASSLWVNEKLFF
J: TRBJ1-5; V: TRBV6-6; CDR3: CASSYRLRTGEHSNQPQHF
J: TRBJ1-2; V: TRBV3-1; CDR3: CASSHGGSRHGYTF
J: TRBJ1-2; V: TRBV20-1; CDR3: CSARPSGQGAYGYTF
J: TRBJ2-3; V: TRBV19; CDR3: CASNGGMIDTQYF
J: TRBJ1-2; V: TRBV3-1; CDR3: CASSQDPDPGRNGYTF
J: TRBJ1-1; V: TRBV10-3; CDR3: CAISERGGLNTEAFF
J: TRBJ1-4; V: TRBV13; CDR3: CASSWSGPYPWFF
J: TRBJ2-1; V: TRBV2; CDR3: CASSDGGGYNEQFF
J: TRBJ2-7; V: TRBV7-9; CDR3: CASSLIVVGRKSSYEQYF
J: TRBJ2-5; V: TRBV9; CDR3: CASSVAGTGGQETQYF
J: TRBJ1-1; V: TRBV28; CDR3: CASRPTDLNTEAFF
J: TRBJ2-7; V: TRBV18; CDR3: CASSRGQVTYEQYF
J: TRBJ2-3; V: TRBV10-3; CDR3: CAISDPSLYTDTQYF
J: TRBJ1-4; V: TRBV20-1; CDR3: CSARRGQLNEKLFF
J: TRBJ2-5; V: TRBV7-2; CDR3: CASSSSPGLQETQYF
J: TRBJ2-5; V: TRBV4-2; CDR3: CASSQDPGQGALETQYF
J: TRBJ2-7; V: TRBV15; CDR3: CATSRDAVDINEQYF
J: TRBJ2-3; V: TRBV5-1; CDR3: CASQEGYTQYF
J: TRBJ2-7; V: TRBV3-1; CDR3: CASSQELQVYEQCF
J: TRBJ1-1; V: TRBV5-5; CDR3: CASSRRDRNTEAFF
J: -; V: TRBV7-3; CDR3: CASSTTGQGNEQFF
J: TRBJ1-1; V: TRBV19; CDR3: CASSVDRDDQENTEAFF
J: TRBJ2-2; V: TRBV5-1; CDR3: CASSLGRSNTGELFF
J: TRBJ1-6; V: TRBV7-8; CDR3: CASSLESTTNSPLHF
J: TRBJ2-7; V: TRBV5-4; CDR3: CASRQGLADLYEQYF
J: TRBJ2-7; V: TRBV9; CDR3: CASRDGQAYEQYF
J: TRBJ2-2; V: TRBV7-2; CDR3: CASSPLGVPTGELFF
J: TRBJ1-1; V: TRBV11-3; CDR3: CASSRGRRNTEAFF
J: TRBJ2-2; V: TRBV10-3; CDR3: CAISDRGQLFF
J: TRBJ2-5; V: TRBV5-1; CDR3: CASSLSGTNQETQYF
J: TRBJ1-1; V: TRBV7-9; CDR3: CASSCEFTEAFF
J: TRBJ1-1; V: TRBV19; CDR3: CASSRTGQRAEAFF
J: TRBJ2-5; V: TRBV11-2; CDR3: CASSLDVGGRETQYF
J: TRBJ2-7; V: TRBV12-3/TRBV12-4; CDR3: CASSLARRGEQYF
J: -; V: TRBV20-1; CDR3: CSARLNEQFF
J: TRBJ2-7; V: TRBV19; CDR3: CASSIGTAYEQYF
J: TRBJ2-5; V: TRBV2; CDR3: CASTKGLRETQYF
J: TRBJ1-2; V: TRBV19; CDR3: CAWSANNYGYTF
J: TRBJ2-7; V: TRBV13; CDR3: CASSLRTSGTHEQYF
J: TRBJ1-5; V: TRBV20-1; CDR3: CSARTGTGGNQPQHF
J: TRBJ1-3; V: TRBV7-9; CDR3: CASSLRVQGAGGNTIYF
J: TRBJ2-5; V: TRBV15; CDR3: CATSRPQPQETQYF
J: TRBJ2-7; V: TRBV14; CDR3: CASSQWVTSGSRNEQYF
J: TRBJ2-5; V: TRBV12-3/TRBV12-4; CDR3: CACRPTAGKEAQYF
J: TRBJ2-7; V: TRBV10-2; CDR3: CASSEAGYEQYF
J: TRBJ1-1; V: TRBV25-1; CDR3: CASTQKGGGPNTEAFF